This T cell receptor beta chain appears in the sequencing data of a study of T-cell memory formation after mild COVID-19. Turning to the study itself: Largely, TCR clusters stayed within a single donor. Study conclusions and caveats: A second wave expanding day 15 to 37 was CD4+-biased; contracting clones were balanced. Some SARS-CoV-2-responding clones were already detected in memory before infection.

This clonotype was seen more than once but under ten times. The antigen is undetermined. Constant-segment primers and 5'RACE yielded cDNA libraries for TCR alpha and TCR beta, each carrying sample barcodes and UMIs. TCRdb reprocessed the 5' RACE reads via MiXCR and lists one record per CDR3 protein. The data hold around 510,000 distinct CDR3 sequences, with about 22% observed a single time. The sequencing input was PBMCs or a T cell subset sorted from them (not recorded which). This TCR was recovered from an adult woman who had mild COVID-19 (a few samples of this study predate the infection). Cell type and time point are not known.

The CDR3, as DNA: TGCGCCAGCAGCCTCCCCTTGACTGGGGCCAACGTCCTGACTTTC. Protein: CASSLPLTGANVLTF. V usage is TRBV5-1 and J usage is TRBJ2-6; D not resolved. Trimming pared 4 bases from V and 2 bases from J, leaving 10 bases between. Germline CDR1 and CDR2: SGHRS and YFSETQ. This CDR3 spans 15 amino acids.